This T cell receptor (beta chain) originates from a study of blood T cell repertoires in COVID-19. The overall study: Material from acute and convalescent COVID-19 was sourced from the United States, Italy and Spain. Sample material is recorded as cDNA or gDNA derived from T cells, B-cell-depleted T cells, or PBMCs.

In the original workflow: From reference gene primer amplification, estimates of nucleated cell counts were derived. The data were produced by immunoSEQ multiplex PCR, yet TCRdb's version contains in-frame clones alone and is incomplete. D and trimming come from the DNA, and the V and J calls and clone size come from that table. This sample has roughly 30,000 clones; 89% occur once, and the top ten carry 25% to 30%. Trimming removed 3 bases from V and 4 bases from J; junction bases left unmatched: 6. The CDR3 is 14 amino acids. Per the germline V gene, CDR1 is KGHSH and CDR2 is LQKENI. V and J are TRBV18 and TRBJ2-7, with 7 nucleotides matching TRBD1. This TCR derives from a man of 80 years or more with acute or convalescent COVID-19. The sample consisted of peripheral blood. CDR3 in amino acids: CASSPRQGQYEQYF. CDR3 DNA sequence: TGTGCCAGCTCACCCAGACAGGGTCAGTACGAGCAGTACTTC.